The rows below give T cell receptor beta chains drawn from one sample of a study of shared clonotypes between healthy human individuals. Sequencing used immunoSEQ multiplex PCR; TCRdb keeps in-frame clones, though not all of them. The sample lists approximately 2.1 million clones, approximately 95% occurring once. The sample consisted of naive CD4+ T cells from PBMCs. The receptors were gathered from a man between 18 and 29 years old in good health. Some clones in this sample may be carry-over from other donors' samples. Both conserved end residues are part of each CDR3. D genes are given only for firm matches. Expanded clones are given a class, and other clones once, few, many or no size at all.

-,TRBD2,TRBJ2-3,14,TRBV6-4,CASSEAGNTDTQYF,TGTGCCAGCAGCGAAGCGGGGAACACAGATACGCAGTATTTT
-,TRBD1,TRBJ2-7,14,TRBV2,CASTRDRGRSEQYF,TGTGCCAGCACTCGGGACAGGGGACGTAGCGAGCAGTACTTC
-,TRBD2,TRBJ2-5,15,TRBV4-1,CASSRAGALGETQYF,TGCGCCAGCAGCCGAGCGGGAGCTCTTGGAGAGACCCAGTACTTC
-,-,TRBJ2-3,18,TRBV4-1,CASSAAIPGSGRTDTQYF,TGCGCCAGCAGCGCAGCAATACCGGGGTCCGGACGCACAGATACGCAGTATTTT
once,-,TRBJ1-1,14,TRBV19,CASLRTGRNTEAFF,TGTGCCAGTCTAAGGACGGGTCGTAACACTGAAGCTTTCTTT
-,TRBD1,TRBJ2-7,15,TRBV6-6,CASSKSGGRAREQYF,TGTGCCAGCAGTAAATCAGGGGGTCGGGCTAGGGAGCAGTACTTC
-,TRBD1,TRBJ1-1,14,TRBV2,CASRKGQGDTEAFF,TGTGCCAGCAGGAAAGGACAGGGGGACACTGAAGCTTTCTTT
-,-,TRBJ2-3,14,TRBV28,CASSPVLWADTQYF,TGTGCCAGCAGCCCCGTTTTGTGGGCAGATACGCAGTATTTT
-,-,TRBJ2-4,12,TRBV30,CASSQAKNIQYF,TGTGCCTCATCCCAGGCCAAAAACATTCAGTACTTC
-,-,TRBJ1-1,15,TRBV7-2,CASSLMNRLPTEAFF,TGTGCCAGCAGCTTAATGAACAGGCTCCCGACTGAAGCTTTCTTT
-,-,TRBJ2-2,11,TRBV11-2,CAGGAGGELFF,TGTGCCGGTGGGGCAGGCGGGGAGCTGTTTTTT
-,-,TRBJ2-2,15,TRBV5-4,CASSSGLRQTGELFF,TGTGCCAGCAGCTCGGGACTCAGGCAGACCGGGGAGCTGTTTTTT
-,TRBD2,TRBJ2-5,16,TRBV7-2,CASSGRIAGAPETQYF,TGTGCCAGCAGCGGTCGAATAGCGGGAGCCCCAGAGACCCAGTACTTC
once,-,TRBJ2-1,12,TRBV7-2,CASRAGLNEQFF,TGTGCCAGCAGGGCAGGGCTGAATGAGCAGTTCTTC
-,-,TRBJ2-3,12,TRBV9,CASSTGTDTQYF,TGTGCCAGCAGCACGGGCACAGATACGCAGTATTTT
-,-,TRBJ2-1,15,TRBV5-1,CASSPGTESINEQFF,TGCGCCAGCAGTCCCGGGACCGAAAGTATTAATGAGCAGTTCTTC
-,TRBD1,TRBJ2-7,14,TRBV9,CASSIRQGSYEQYF,TGTGCCAGCAGCATAAGACAGGGGAGCTACGAGCAGTACTTC
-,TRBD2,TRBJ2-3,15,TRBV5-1,CASSSLAGVSDTQYF,TGCGCCAGCAGCTCCTTAGCGGGAGTCTCAGATACGCAGTATTTT
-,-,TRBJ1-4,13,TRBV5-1,CASSSGGAEKLFF,TGCGCCAGCAGCTCCGGTGGAGCTGAAAAACTGTTTTTT
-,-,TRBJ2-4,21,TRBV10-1,CASKDIGPTPTRSLAKNIQYF,TGCGCCAGCAAGGATATCGGACCCACCCCTACCAGATCCCTAGCCAAAAACATTCAGTACTTC
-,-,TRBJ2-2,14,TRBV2,CASRTEAITGELFF,TGTGCCAGCAGAACCGAAGCGATCACCGGGGAGCTGTTTTTT
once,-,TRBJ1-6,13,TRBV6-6,CASSYSSGSPLHF,TGTGCCAGCAGTTACTCGTCTGGTTCACCCCTCCACTTT
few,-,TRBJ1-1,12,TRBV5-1,CASSLLGYEAFF,TGCGCCAGCAGCTTGTTGGGGTATGAAGCTTTCTTT